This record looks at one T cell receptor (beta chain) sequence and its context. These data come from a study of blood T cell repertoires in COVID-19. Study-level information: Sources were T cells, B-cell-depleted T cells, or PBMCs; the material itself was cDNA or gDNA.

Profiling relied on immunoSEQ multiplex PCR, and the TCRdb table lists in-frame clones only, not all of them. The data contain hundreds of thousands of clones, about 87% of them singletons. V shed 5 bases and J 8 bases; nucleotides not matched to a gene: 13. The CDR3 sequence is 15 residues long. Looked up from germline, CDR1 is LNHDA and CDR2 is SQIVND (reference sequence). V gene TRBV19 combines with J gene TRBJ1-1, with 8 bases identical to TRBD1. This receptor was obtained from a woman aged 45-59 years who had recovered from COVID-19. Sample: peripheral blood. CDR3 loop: CASSSGDRSVQEAFF. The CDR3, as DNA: TGTGCCAGTAGTTCGGGGGACAGGAGCGTCCAAGAAGCTTTCTTT.